These T cell receptor beta chains were read from a single sample in a study of cytomegalovirus exposure and HLA in healthy donors. Generated by immunoSEQ multiplex PCR, the TCRdb table keeps only in-frame clones and is missing some. The sample holds roughly 97,000 clones, around 79% seen once. Sequencing was performed on PBMCs. Receptors were obtained from a man in his 60s in good health and CMV-seropositive. The conserved cysteine and the conserved F or W are not part of the CDR3 here. Each record gives: J gene, CDR3 length, V gene, CDR3 protein.

j_call: TRBJ2-7
cdr3_length: 15
v_call: TRBV9
cdr3_aa: ASSVGIRTETDYEQY

j_call: TRBJ2-2
cdr3_length: 12
v_call: TRBV6-6
cdr3_aa: ASSDRGVPGELF

j_call: TRBJ2-3
cdr3_length: 10
v_call: TRBV25-1
cdr3_aa: ASNDYSDTQY

j_call: TRBJ2-7
cdr3_length: 12
v_call: TRBV6-5
cdr3_aa: ASSRDTFSYEQY

j_call: TRBJ1-2
cdr3_length: 10
v_call: TRBV29-1
cdr3_aa: SVEGAGYGYT

j_call: TRBJ1-1
cdr3_length: 11
v_call: TRBV6-4
cdr3_aa: ASSDSVTYEAF

j_call: TRBJ2-5
cdr3_length: 13
v_call: TRBV19
cdr3_aa: ASSIAPRRQETQY

j_call: TRBJ1-2
cdr3_length: 11
v_call: TRBV19
cdr3_aa: ASSISNVVGYT

j_call: TRBJ1-6
cdr3_length: 15
v_call: TRBV27
cdr3_aa: ASSLGTGVRGHSPLH

j_call: TRBJ2-3
cdr3_length: 14
v_call: TRBV5-4
cdr3_aa: ASSQDQSGGANTQY

j_call: TRBJ2-3
cdr3_length: 12
v_call: TRBV11-2
cdr3_aa: ASSSRGTGDTQY

j_call: TRBJ2-1
cdr3_length: 12
v_call: TRBV5-1
cdr3_aa: ASSLLAGYNEQF

j_call: TRBJ1-6
cdr3_length: 13
v_call: TRBV9
cdr3_aa: ASSVAGQGSSPLH

j_call: TRBJ2-1
cdr3_length: 13
v_call: TRBV9
cdr3_aa: ASSYGLAGVNEQF

j_call: TRBJ1-4
cdr3_length: 14
v_call: TRBV5-5
cdr3_aa: ASSQQGFPPREKLF

j_call: TRBJ1-1
cdr3_length: 11
v_call: TRBV5-4
cdr3_aa: ASSLETNTEAF

j_call: TRBJ2-7
cdr3_length: 12
v_call: TRBV19
cdr3_aa: ASTSTSGTGEQY

j_call: TRBJ2-3
cdr3_length: 15
v_call: TRBV5-1
cdr3_aa: ASSLLGLAGGTDTQY

j_call: TRBJ1-6
cdr3_length: 13
v_call: TRBV5-8
cdr3_aa: ASSTKTVYNSPLH

j_call: TRBJ2-2
cdr3_length: 14
v_call: TRBV29-1
cdr3_aa: SVEGDSGKWTGELF

j_call: TRBJ2-3
cdr3_length: 13
v_call: TRBV19
cdr3_aa: ASSISGGQTYTQY

j_call: TRBJ2-7
cdr3_length: 17
v_call: TRBV12-2
cdr3_aa: ASRLVGSTMSDGSYEQY

j_call: TRBJ2-4
cdr3_length: 12
v_call: TRBV5-4
cdr3_aa: ASSWGGPKNIQY

j_call: TRBJ1-5
cdr3_length: 13
v_call: TRBV7-6
cdr3_aa: ASSLVWTGYQPQH

j_call: TRBJ2-5
cdr3_length: 12
v_call: TRBV7-9
cdr3_aa: ASSLQQGQETQY

j_call: TRBJ2-3
cdr3_length: 10
v_call: TRBV10-1
cdr3_aa: ASSGGGDTQY

j_call: TRBJ1-1
cdr3_length: 12
v_call: TRBV9
cdr3_aa: ASSVEAGHFEAF

j_call: TRBJ1-3
cdr3_length: 11
v_call: TRBV18
cdr3_aa: ASSPPGEDTIY

j_call: TRBJ2-7
cdr3_length: 14
v_call: TRBV7-2
cdr3_aa: ASSNPRRRGSYEQY

j_call: TRBJ1-2
cdr3_length: 12
v_call: TRBV5-1
cdr3_aa: ASSSSLTGIGYT

j_call: TRBJ2-7
cdr3_length: 13
v_call: TRBV5-4
cdr3_aa: ASSLEGTASYEQY

j_call: TRBJ2-5
cdr3_length: 13
v_call: TRBV7-9
cdr3_aa: ASSLLSEAYGTQY

j_call: TRBJ2-5
cdr3_length: 14
v_call: TRBV30
cdr3_aa: AWSAGLAGARETQY

j_call: TRBJ1-2
cdr3_length: 14
v_call: TRBV6-8
cdr3_aa: ASSGTGGGGNYGYT

j_call: TRBJ1-1
cdr3_length: 9
v_call: TRBV7-9
cdr3_aa: ASSRRGEAF

j_call: TRBJ1-2
cdr3_length: 9
v_call: TRBV6-1
cdr3_aa: ASTSYGGYT

j_call: TRBJ2-7
cdr3_length: 14
v_call: TRBV7-9
cdr3_aa: ASSPDLGQGIYEQY

j_call: TRBJ2-2
cdr3_length: 14
v_call: TRBV7-3
cdr3_aa: ASSLNARATGGELF

j_call: TRBJ1-2
cdr3_length: 12
v_call: TRBV7-8
cdr3_aa: ASSRRGQGHGYT

j_call: TRBJ1-1
cdr3_length: 14
v_call: TRBV9
cdr3_aa: ASSPPRQGFVTEAF

j_call: TRBJ2-2
cdr3_length: 13
v_call: TRBV9
cdr3_aa: ASSQGAMNTGELF

j_call: TRBJ1-5
cdr3_length: 14
v_call: TRBV21-1
cdr3_aa: ASSLGGAGRNQPQH

j_call: TRBJ2-7
cdr3_length: 10
v_call: TRBV11-1
cdr3_aa: ASVGGGGEQY

j_call: TRBJ2-1
cdr3_length: 10
v_call: TRBV6-1
cdr3_aa: ASSGQNNEQF

j_call: TRBJ2-2
cdr3_length: 14
v_call: TRBV9
cdr3_aa: ASSVMAGGGVGELF

j_call: TRBJ1-2
cdr3_length: 13
v_call: TRBV5-1
cdr3_aa: ASSMVTGGVNGYT

j_call: TRBJ1-3
cdr3_length: 11
v_call: TRBV5-4
cdr3_aa: ASSGKSEDTIY

j_call: TRBJ2-2
cdr3_length: 11
v_call: TRBV6-5
cdr3_aa: ASSPGNPGELF

j_call: TRBJ1-2
cdr3_length: 14
v_call: TRBV7-8
cdr3_aa: ASSLGTGAGNYGYT

j_call: TRBJ1-6
cdr3_length: 12
v_call: TRBV5-6
cdr3_aa: ASSLRQGHSPLH

j_call: TRBJ2-1
cdr3_length: 12
v_call: TRBV5-4
cdr3_aa: ASSFQGSYNEQF

j_call: TRBJ1-5
cdr3_length: 12
v_call: TRBV2
cdr3_aa: ASNSGNSNQPQH